These T cell receptor beta chains were read from a single sample in a study of cytomegalovirus exposure and HLA in healthy donors. Here immunoSEQ multiplex PCR was the method, and the copy in TCRdb shows in-frame clones only, minus some. Of under 150,000 clones listed, roughly 72% are singletons. The sequencing input was PBMCs. All receptors derive from a woman between 50 and 59 years old in good health and CMV-seronegative. Each CDR3 is given with its conserved first and last residue. A D gene is named only where the DNA matches it firmly. Clone size is not always given. Where it is, it says once, few, many or a class for expanded clones.

v_gene	d_gene	abundance	j_gene	CDR3aa	CDR3nt
TRBV6-5	.	once	TRBJ2-5	CASSRLERETQYF	TGTGCCAGCTCGCGCCTAGAGCGAGAGACCCAGTACTTC
TRBV6-5	TRBD1	.	TRBJ1-5	CASSRDRDNQPQNF	TGTGCCAGCAGCCGGGACAGAGACAATCAGCCCCAGAATTTT
TRBV30	TRBD1	once	TRBJ2-2	CAWSVLSSGQGANTGELFF	TGTGCCTGGAGTGTCCTCTCATCCGGACAGGGGGCGAACACCGGGGAGCTGTTTTTT
TRBV7-8	.	.	TRBJ2-1	CASSLWDTATFF	TGTGCCAGCAGCTTATGGGACACCGCTACGTTCTTC
TRBV9	.	.	TRBJ2-1	CASTKGGGNGLLNEQFF	TGTGCCAGCACCAAGGGGGGGGGAAACGGGCTGCTGAATGAGCAGTTCTTC
TRBV4-1	.	.	TRBJ1-2	CASSPIKAENYGYTF	TGCGCCAGCAGCCCGATTAAGGCGGAAAACTATGGCTACACCTTC
TRBV29-1	.	.	TRBJ2-7	CSARLAASYEQYF	TGCAGCGCCAGATTAGCGGCCTCCTACGAGCAGTACTTC
TRBV28	.	.	TRBJ2-7	CASSLRQGTSSYEQYF	TGTGCCAGCAGTTTAAGGCAGGGAACAAGCTCCTACGAGCAGTACTTC
TRBV5-6	.	.	TRBJ2-5	CASSLVGVEETQYF	TGTGCCAGCAGCTTAGTAGGGGTCGAAGAGACCCAGTACTTC
TRBV7-8	TRBD1	.	TRBJ1-2	CASSLVPRDRVNGYTF	TGTGCCAGCAGCTTAGTGCCCCGGGACAGGGTTAATGGCTACACCTTC
TRBV20-1	.	.	TRBJ2-5	CSASLEETQYF	TGCAGTGCTAGTCTCGAAGAGACCCAGTACTTC
TRBV7-9	TRBD2	.	TRBJ2-3	CASSSTGGPSTDTQYF	TGTGCCAGCAGCTCAACGGGAGGCCCTAGCACAGATACGCAGTATTTT
TRBV30	TRBD1	.	TRBJ1-6	CAWRRFMTGTGSNSPLHF	TGTGCCTGGAGGAGGTTTATGACCGGGACAGGGTCAAATTCACCCCTCCACTTT
TRBV28	.	few	TRBJ1-1	CASSPDSSLNTEAFF	TGTGCCAGCAGTCCAGACTCTTCCCTGAACACTGAAGCTTTCTTT
TRBV7-6	TRBD2	.	TRBJ2-1	CASSPGLAGELGSYNEQFF	TGTGCCAGCAGTCCTGGACTAGCGGGAGAGTTGGGGTCCTACAATGAGCAGTTCTTC
TRBV11-3	.	once	TRBJ2-7	CASSLGRGTSYEQYF	TGTGCCAGCAGCTTAGGTCGCGGGACCTCCTACGAGCAGTACTTC
TRBV5-1	.	.	TRBJ2-2	CASSYSRAGPGELFF	TGCGCCAGCAGCTACTCTCGGGCGGGTCCCGGGGAGCTGTTTTTT
TRBV20-1	.	.	TRBJ1-5	CSARVGEPQHF	TGCAGTGCTAGAGTAGGGGAGCCCCAGCATTTT
TRBV4-3	.	.	TRBJ1-4	CASSRAGTNEKLFF	TGCGCCAGCAGCCGAGCCGGGACAAATGAAAAACTGTTTTTT
TRBV9	.	few	TRBJ1-1	CASSVGQGRGNTEAFF	TGTGCCAGCAGCGTAGGTCAGGGAAGGGGGAACACTGAAGCTTTCTTT
TRBV7-9	.	.	TRBJ1-2	CASSFRGAYGYPF	TGTGCCAGCAGCTTCCGGGGGGCATATGGCTACCCCTTC
TRBV28	.	.	TRBJ2-3	CASSTEQGPGGQYF	TGTGCCAGCAGTACCGAACAGGGACCGGGTGGGCAGTATTTT
TRBV19	TRBD1	.	TRBJ1-1	CASRPIGDPGQCNTEAFF	TGTGCCAGTAGACCCATTGGGGATCCGGGACAGTGTAACACTGAAGCTTTCTTT
TRBV5-4	.	.	TRBJ2-1	CASSSSGRSYNEQFF	TGTGCCAGCAGCAGCAGCGGTAGGTCGTACAATGAGCAGTTCTTC
TRBV27	.	.	TRBJ1-1	CASSLRGLGMNTEAFF	TGTGCCAGCAGTTTAAGGGGGTTAGGGATGAACACTGAAGCTTTCTTT
TRBV29-1	.	.	TRBJ2-1	CSMTGVKTDNEQFF	TGCAGCATGACGGGAGTCAAGACAGACAATGAGCAGTTCTTC
TRBV28	TRBD1	.	TRBJ1-2	CASSPEGALRGYTF	TGTGCCAGCAGTCCTGAGGGGGCCCTACGCGGCTACACCTTC
TRBV7-6	.	.	TRBJ2-2	CASSSITGRNTGELFF	TGTGCCAGCAGCTCCATCACAGGGAGGAACACCGGGGAGCTGTTTTTT
TRBV9	.	.	TRBJ1-2	CASSATAQVYGYTF	TGTGCCAGCAGCGCGACAGCTCAGGTCTATGGCTACACCTTC
TRBV19	.	.	TRBJ1-4	CASASGQSYGEKLFF	TGTGCCAGCGCCAGTGGGCAAAGTTACGGTGAAAAACTGTTTTTT
TRBV9	TRBD2	.	TRBJ2-1	CASSVERLAGPYNEQFF	TGTGCCAGCAGCGTAGAGAGGCTAGCGGGGCCCTACAATGAGCAGTTCTTC
TRBV27	.	.	TRBJ1-2	CASGTGTRGYTF	TGTGCCAGCGGAACAGGGACCCGGGGCTACACCTTC
TRBV7-2	.	.	TRBJ2-6	CASSTRRQGPAGGANVLTF	TGTGCCAGCAGCACCAGGCGGCAGGGGCCAGCTGGGGGGGCCAACGTCCTGACTTTC
TRBV29-1	TRBD1	.	TRBJ2-3	CSVSWTGVNTDTQYF	TGCAGCGTTTCCTGGACAGGGGTAAACACAGATACGCAGTATTTT
TRBV9	.	.	TRBJ2-3	CASSVGVTRRDGTQYF	TGTGCCAGCAGCGTAGGTGTGACCCGGAGGGATGGTACGCAGTATTTT
TRBV7-2	.	.	TRBJ1-1	CASSTRVGTEAFF	TGTGCCAGCAGCACCAGGGTGGGCACTGAAGCTTTCTTT
TRBV4-3	TRBD2	.	TRBJ2-7	CASSQERERAYEQYF	TGCGCCAGCAGCCAAGAGCGGGAGAGAGCCTACGAGCAGTACTTC
TRBV7-9	TRBD1	.	TRBJ1-4	CASSSGQGANEKLFF	TGTGCCAGCAGCTCCGGACAGGGGGCTAATGAAAAACTGTTTTTT
TRBV10-3	TRBD2	.	TRBJ2-7	CAIRTSGSSGEQYF	TGTGCCATCAGGACTAGCGGGAGTAGTGGCGAGCAGTACTTC
TRBV11-3	TRBD1	.	TRBJ2-7	CASSRTGVSYEQYF	TGTGCCAGCAGCAGGACAGGGGTCTCGTACGAGCAGTACTTC
TRBV2	TRBD2	.	TRBJ2-1	CASRPSGSSYNEQFF	TGTGCCAGCAGACCTAGCGGTAGCTCCTACAATGAGCAGTTCTTC
TRBV6-5	.	.	TRBJ1-5	CASSVGPGGNQPQHF	TGTGCCAGCAGTGTAGGTCCGGGAGGCAATCAGCCCCAGCATTTT
TRBV13	.	few	TRBJ2-4	CASSLGAELRAKNIQYF	TGTGCCAGCAGCTTAGGGGCGGAGCTTCGAGCCAAAAACATTCAGTACTTC
TRBV7-7	.	.	TRBJ1-1	CASSLQGIMNTEAFF	TGTGCTAGCAGCTTACAGGGAATTATGAACACTGAAGCTTTCTTT
TRBV19	.	.	TRBJ1-5	CASSLGASDQPQHF	TGTGCCAGTAGCCTTGGTGCGAGCGATCAGCCCCAGCATTTT
TRBV30	.	.	TRBJ1-3	CAWMTGFSGNTIYF	TGTGCCTGGATGACGGGATTCTCTGGAAACACCATATATTTT
TRBV30	TRBD1	.	TRBJ2-1	CAWTTGRGTINNEQFF	TGTGCCTGGACAACGGGCAGGGGGACCATCAACAATGAGCAGTTCTTC
TRBV27	.	.	TRBJ2-1	CASSFVGTSYNEQFF	TGCGCCAGCAGTTTCGTCGGGACTTCCTACAATGAGCAGTTCTTC
TRBV7-6	.	.	TRBJ2-5	CASSLVGNDETQYF	TGTGCCAGCAGCTTAGTCGGGAACGACGAGACCCAGTACTTC
TRBV5-1	.	.	TRBJ2-1	CASSAGLTREQFF	TGCGCCAGCAGCGCCGGACTAACCAGGGAGCAGTTCTTC